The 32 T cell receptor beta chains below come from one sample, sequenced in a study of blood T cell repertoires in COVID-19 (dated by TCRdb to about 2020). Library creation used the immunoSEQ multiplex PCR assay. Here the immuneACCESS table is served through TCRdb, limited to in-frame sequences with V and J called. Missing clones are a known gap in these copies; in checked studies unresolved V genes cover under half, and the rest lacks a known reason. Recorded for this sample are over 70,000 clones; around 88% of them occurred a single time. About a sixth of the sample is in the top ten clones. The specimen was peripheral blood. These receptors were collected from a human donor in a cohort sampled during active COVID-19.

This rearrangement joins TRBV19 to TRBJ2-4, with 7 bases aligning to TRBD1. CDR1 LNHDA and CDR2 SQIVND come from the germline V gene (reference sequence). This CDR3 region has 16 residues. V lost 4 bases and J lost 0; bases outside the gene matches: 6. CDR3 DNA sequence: TGTGCCAGTAGTAAAGGGACAGAACTAGCCAAAAACATTCAGTACTTC. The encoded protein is CASSKGTELAKNIQYF.

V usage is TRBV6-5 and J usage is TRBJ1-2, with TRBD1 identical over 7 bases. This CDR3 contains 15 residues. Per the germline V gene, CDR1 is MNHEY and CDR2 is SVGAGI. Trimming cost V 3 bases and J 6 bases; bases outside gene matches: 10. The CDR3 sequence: CASSYLRTGIHGYTF. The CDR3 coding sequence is TGTGCCAGCAGTTATCTTAGGACAGGAATTCATGGCTACACCTTC.

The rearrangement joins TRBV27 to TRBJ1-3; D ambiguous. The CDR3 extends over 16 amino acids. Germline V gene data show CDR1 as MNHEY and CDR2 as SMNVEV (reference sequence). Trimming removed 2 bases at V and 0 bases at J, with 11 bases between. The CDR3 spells CASSLKSLDSGNTIYF. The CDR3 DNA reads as TGTGCCAGCAGTTTAAAGAGCCTCGACTCTGGAAACACCATATATTTT.

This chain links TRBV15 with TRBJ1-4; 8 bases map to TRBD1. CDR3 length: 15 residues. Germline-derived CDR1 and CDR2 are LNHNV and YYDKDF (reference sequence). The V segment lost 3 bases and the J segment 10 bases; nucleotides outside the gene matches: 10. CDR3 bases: TGTGCCACCAGCAGGCCTACAGGGGGACGGCTAAAACTGTTTTTT. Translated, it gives CATSRPTGGRLKLFF.

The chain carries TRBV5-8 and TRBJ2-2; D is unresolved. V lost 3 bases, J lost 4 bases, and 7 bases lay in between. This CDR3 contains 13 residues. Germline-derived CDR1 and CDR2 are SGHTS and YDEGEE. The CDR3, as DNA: TGTGCCAGCAGCTCGAGAAGCACCGGGGAGCTGTTTTTT. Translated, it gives CASSSRSTGELFF.

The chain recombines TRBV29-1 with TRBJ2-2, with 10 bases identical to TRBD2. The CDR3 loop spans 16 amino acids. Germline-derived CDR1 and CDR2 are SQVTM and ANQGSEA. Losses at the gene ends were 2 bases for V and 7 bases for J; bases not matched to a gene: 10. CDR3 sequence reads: CSVESGLAGVHGELFF. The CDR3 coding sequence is TGCAGCGTTGAATCGGGGCTAGCGGGAGTGCACGGGGAGCTGTTTTTT.

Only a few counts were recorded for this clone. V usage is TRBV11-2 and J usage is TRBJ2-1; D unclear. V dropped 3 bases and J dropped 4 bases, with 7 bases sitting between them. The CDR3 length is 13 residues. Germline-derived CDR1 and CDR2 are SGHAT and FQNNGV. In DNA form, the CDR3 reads TGTGCCAGCAGCTTCTTGACTTACAATGAGCAGTTCTTC. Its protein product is CASSFLTYNEQFF.

CDR3 nucleotide sequence: TGTGCCAGCAGCCCGGGGGCTGGGACAGACTCCTACAATGAGCAGTTCTTC. It encodes CASSPGAGTDSYNEQFF. The V gene is TRBV11-3, the J gene TRBJ2-1; perhaps TRBD1 as D (7 bases). This CDR3 has 17 amino acids. Trimming cost V 5 bases and J 0 bases, with 17 bases left between them. Per the germline V gene, CDR1 is SGHNT and CDR2 is YENEEA.

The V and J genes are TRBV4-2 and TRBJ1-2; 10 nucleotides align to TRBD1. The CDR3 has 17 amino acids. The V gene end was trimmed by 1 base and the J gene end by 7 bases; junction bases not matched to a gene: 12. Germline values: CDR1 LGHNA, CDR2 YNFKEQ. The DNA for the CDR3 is TGTGCCAGCAGCCAAGCACAAATAGTGACAGGGGGCGGTGGCTACACCTTC. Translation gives CASSQAQIVTGGGGYTF.

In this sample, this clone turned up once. The CDR3 is CASKGRGNQPQHF. The CDR3 DNA follows: TGCGCCAGCAAGGGGCGAGGAAATCAGCCCCAGCATTTT. The gene calls are TRBV10-2 and TRBJ1-5, with a weak D call TRBD1 (5 bases). The germline gives CDR1 WSHSY, CDR2 SAAADI. There are 13 residues in the CDR3. V shed 7 bases and J shed 4 bases, with 11 bases lying between them.

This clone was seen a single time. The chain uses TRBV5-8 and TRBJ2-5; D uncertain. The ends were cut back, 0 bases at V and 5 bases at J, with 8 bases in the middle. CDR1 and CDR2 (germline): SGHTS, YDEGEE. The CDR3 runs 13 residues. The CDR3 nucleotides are TGTGCCAGCAGCTTGGGAAATCGGGAGACCCAGTACTTC. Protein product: CASSLGNRETQYF.

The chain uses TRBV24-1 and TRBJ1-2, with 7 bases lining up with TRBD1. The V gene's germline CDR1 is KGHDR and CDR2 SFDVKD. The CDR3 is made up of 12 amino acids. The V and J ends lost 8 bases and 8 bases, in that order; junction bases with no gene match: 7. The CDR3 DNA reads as TGTGCCACCAACGACAGGGAGAACGGCTACACCTTC. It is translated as CATNDRENGYTF.

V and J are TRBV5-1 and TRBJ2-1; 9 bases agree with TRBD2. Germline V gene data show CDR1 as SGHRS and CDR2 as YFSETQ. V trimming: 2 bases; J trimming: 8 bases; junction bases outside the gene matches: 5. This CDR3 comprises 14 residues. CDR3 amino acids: CASSFSGSAYEQFF. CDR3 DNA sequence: TGCGCCAGCAGCTTTAGCGGGAGCGCTTATGAGCAGTTCTTC.

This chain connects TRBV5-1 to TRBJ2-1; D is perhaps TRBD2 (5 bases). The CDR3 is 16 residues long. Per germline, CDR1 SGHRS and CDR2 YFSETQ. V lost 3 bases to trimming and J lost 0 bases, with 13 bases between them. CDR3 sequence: CASSYSGDSSYNEQFF. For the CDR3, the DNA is TGCGCCAGCAGCTATTCCGGGGATAGCTCCTACAATGAGCAGTTCTTC.

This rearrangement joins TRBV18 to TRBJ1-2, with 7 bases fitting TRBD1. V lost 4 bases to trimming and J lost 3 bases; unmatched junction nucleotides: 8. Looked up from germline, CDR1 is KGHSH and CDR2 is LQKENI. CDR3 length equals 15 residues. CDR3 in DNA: TGTGCCAGCTCACTCGACAGGGATGATTACTATGGCTACACCTTC. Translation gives CASSLDRDDYYGYTF.

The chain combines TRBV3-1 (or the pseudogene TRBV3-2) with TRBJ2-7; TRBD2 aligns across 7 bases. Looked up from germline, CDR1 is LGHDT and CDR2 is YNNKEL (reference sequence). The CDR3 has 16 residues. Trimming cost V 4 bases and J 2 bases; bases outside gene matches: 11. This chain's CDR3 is CASSRQLANFPYEQYF. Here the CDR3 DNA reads TGTGCCAGCAGCCGCCAACTAGCGAATTTCCCCTACGAGCAGTACTTC.

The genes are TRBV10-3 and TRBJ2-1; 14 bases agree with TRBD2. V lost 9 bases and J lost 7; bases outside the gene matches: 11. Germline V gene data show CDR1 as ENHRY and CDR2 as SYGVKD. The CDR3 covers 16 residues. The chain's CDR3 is CAIRPPGLAGVNEQFF. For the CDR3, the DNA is TGTGCCATTAGGCCCCCGGGACTAGCGGGGGTGAATGAGCAGTTCTTC.

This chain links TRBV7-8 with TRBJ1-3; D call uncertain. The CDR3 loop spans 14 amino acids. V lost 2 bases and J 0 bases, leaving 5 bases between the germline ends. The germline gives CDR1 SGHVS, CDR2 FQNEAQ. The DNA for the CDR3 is TGTGCCAGCAGCTTACAGGACTCTGGAAACACCATATATTTT. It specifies CASSLQDSGNTIYF. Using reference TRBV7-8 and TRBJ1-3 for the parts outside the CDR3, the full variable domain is GAGVSQSPRYKVAKRGQDVALRCDPISGHVSLFWYQQALGQGPEFLTYFQNEAQLDKSGLPSDRFFAERPEGSVSTLKIQRTQQEDSAVYLCASSLQDSGNTIYFGEGSWLTVV.

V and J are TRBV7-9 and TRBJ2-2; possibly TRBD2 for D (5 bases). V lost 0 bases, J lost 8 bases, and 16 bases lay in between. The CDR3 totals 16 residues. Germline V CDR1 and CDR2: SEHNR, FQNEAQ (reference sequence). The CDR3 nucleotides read TGTGCCAGCAGCTTAGCGGTTCTAGCCCTAAGGGGGGAGCTGTTTTTT. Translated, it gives CASSLAVLALRGELFF.

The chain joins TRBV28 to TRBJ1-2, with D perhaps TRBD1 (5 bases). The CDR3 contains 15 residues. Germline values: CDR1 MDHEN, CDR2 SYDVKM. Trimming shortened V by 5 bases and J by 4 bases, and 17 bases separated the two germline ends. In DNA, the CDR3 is TGTGCCAGCAGTCACGGACAACGTCGAGCCTATGGCTACACCTTC. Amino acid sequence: CASSHGQRRAYGYTF.

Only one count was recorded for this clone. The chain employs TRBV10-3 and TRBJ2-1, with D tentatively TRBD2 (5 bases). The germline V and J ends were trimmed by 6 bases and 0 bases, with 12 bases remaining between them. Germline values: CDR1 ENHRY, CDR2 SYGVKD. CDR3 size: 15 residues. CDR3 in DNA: TGTGCCATCAGAGCCGGTGGGAGCTCCTACAATGAGCAGTTCTTC. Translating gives CAIRAGGSSYNEQFF.

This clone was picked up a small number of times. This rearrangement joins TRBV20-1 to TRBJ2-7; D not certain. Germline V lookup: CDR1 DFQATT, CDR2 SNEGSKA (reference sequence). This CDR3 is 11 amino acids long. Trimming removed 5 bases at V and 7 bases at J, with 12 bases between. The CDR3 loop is CSALQMWEQYF. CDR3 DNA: TGCAGTGCTCTACAGATGTGGGAGCAGTACTTC.

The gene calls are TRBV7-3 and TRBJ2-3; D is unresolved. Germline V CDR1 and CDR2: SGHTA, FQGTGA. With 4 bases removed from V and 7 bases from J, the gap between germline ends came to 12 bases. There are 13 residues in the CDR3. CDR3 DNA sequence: TGTGCCAGCAGCTCCCTCCCGGAGAATACGCAGTATTTT. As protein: CASSSLPENTQYF.

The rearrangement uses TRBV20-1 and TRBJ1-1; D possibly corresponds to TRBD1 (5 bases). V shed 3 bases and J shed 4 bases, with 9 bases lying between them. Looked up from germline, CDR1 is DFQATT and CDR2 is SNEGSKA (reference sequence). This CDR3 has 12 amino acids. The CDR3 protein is CSASQGSTEAFF. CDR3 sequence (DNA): TGCAGTGCTAGTCAGGGCTCCACTGAAGCTTTCTTT.

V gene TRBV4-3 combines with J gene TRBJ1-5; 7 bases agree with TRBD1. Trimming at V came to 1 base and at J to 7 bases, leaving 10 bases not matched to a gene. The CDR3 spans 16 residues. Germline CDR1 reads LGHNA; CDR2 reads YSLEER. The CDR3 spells CASSQVFLRTGQPQHF. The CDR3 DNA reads TGCGCCAGCAGCCAAGTTTTTCTTAGGACAGGACAGCCCCAGCATTTT.

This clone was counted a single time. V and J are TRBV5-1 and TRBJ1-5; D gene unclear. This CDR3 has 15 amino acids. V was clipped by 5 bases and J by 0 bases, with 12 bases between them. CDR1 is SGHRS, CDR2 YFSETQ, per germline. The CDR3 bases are TGCGCCAGCAGAACCAACACCCTTAGCAATCAGCCCCAGCATTTT. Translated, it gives CASRTNTLSNQPQHF.

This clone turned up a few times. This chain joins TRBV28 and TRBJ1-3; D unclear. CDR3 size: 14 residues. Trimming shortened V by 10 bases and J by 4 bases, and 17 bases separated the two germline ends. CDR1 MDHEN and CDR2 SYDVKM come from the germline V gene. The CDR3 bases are TGTGCCACCCTAACGTGGGCCCGAGGAAACACCATATATTTT. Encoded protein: CATLTWARGNTIYF.

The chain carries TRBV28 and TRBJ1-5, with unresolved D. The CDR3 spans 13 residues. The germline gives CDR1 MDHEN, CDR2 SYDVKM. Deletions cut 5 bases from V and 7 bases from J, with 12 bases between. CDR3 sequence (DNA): TGTGCCAGCAGTATCTACCTGGGCCAGCCCCAGCATTTT. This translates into CASSIYLGQPQHF.

In DNA form, the CDR3 reads TGTGCCAGCAGCTTACCCCGGAGACAGTCCGGGGAGCTGTTTTTT. This translates into CASSLPRRQSGELFF. The rearrangement links TRBV7-9 to TRBJ2-2; possibly TRBD1 for D (5 bases). Germline V CDR1 and CDR2: SEHNR, FQNEAQ (reference sequence). Trimming cost V 2 bases and J 6 bases, with 13 bases left between them. The CDR3 totals 15 residues.

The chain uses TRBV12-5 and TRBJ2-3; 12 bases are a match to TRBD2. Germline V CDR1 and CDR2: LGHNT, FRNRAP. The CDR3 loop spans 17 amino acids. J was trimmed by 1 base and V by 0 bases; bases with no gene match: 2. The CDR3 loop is CASGLVLAGGGTDTQYF. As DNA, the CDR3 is TGTGCTAGTGGTTTGGTACTAGCGGGAGGCGGCACAGATACGCAGTATTTT.

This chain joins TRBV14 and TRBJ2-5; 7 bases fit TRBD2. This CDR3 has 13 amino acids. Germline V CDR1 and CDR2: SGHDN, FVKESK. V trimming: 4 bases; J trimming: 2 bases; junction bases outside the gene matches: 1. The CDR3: CASSRGLQETQYF. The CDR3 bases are TGTGCCAGCAGCCGGGGACTACAAGAGACCCAGTACTTC.

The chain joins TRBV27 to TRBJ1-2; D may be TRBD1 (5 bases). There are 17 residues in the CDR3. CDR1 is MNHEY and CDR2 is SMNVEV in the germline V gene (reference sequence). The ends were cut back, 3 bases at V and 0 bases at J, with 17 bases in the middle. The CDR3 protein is CASSFMIRRGSNYGYTF. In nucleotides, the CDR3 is TGTGCCAGCAGTTTCATGATTCGAAGGGGATCTAACTATGGCTACACCTTC.